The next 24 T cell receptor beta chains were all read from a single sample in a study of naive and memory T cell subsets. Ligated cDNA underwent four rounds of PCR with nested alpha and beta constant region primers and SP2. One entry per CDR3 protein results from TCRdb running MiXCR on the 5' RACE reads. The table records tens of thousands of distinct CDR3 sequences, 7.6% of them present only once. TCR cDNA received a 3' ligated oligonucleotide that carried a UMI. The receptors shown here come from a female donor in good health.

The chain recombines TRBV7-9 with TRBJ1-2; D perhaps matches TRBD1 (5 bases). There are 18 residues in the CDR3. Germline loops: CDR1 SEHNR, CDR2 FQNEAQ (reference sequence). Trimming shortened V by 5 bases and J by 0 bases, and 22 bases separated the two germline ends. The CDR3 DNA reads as TGTGCCAGCAGCGATTTGATTGGAAGGGGCAAAGCTAACTATGGCTACACCTTC. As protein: CASSDLIGRGKANYGYTF.

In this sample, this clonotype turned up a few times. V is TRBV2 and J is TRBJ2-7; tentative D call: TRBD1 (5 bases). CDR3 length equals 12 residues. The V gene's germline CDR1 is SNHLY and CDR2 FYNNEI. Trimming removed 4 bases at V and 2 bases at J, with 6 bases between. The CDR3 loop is CASSATAYEQYF. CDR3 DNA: TGTGCCAGCAGTGCGACAGCCTACGAGCAGTACTTC. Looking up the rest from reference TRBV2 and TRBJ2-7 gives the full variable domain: EPEVTQTPSHQVTQMGQEVILRCVPISNHLYFYWYRQILGQKVEFLVSFYNNEISEKSEIFDDQFSVERPDGSNFTLKIRSTKLEDSAMYFCASSATAYEQYFGPGTRLTVT.

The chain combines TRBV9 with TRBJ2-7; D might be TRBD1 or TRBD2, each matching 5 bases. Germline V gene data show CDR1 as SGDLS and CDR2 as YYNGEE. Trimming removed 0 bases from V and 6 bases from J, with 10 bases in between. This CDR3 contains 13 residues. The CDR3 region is CASSVADGGEQYF. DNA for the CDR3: TGTGCCAGCAGCGTAGCTGATGGGGGCGAGCAGTACTTC.

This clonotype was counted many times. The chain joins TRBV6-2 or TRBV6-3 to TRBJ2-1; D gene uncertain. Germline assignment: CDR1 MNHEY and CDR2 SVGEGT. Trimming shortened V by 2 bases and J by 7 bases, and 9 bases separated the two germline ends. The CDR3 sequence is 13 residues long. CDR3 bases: TGTGCCAGCAGTTACCTAGTTGGGAATGAGCAGTTCTTC. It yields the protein CASSYLVGNEQFF.

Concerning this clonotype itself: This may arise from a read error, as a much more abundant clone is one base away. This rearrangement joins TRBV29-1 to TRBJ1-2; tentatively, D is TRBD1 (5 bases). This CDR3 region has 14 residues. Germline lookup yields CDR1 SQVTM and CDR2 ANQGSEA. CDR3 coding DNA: TGCAGCGCCACCCGGGGGATCCTAGGGTATGGCGACACCTTC. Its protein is CSATRGILGYGDTF.

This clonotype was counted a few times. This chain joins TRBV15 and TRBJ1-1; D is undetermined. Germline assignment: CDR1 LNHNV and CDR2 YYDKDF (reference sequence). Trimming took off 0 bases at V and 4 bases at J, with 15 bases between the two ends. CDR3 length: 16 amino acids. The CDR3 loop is CATSRDPRAQGTEAFF. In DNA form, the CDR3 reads TGTGCCACCAGCAGAGATCCGAGGGCTCAAGGCACTGAAGCTTTCTTT.

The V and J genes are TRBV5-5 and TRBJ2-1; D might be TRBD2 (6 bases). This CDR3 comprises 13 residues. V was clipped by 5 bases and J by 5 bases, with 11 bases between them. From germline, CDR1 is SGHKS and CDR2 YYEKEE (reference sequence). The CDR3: CASSAGTHNEQFF. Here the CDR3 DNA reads TGTGCCAGCAGTGCCGGGACTCACAATGAGCAGTTCTTC.

The CDR3 DNA is TGTGCCATCAGTTCTACAGGGGTTGGCTACACCTTC. This gives the protein CAISSTGVGYTF. This chain links TRBV10-3 with TRBJ1-2; TRBD1 matches 7 bases. This CDR3 region has 12 residues. Germline-derived CDR1 and CDR2 are ENHRY and SYGVKD. J was trimmed by 7 bases and V by 5 bases; bases with no gene match: 4.

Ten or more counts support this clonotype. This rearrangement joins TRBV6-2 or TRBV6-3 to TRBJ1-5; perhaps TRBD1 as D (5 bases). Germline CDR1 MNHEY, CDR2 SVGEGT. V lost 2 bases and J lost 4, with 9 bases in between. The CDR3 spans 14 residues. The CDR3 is CASSYTGGNQPQHF. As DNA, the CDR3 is TGTGCCAGCAGTTACACCGGGGGGAATCAGCCCCAGCATTTT.

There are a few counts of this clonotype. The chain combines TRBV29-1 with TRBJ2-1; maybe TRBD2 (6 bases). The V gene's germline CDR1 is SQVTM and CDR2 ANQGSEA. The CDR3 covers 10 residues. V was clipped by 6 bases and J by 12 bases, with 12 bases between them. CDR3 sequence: CSVRDSLQFF. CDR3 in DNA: TGCAGCGTCCGGGACTCTTTGCAGTTCTTC.

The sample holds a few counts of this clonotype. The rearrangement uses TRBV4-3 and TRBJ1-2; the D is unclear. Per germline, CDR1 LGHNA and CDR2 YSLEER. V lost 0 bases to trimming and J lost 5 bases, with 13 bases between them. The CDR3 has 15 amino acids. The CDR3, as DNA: TGCGCCAGCAGCCAAGATAGGGCAGGTCCATATGGCTACACCTTC. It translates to CASSQDRAGPYGYTF.

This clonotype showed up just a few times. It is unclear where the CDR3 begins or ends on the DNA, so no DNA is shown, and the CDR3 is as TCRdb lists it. CDR3 residues: CASSPVEQVAGGIMVF. The chain uses TRBV11-3 and TRBJ2-1; TRBD2 was called by the table and not checked on the DNA. The CDR3 is made up of 16 amino acids, end residues included. The germline CDR1 and CDR2 sequences are SGHNT and YENEEA.

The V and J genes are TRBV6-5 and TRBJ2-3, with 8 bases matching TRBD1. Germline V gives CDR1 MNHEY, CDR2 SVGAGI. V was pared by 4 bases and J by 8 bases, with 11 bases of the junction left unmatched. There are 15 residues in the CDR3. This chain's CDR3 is CASSSIQGARGTQYF. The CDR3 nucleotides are TGTGCCAGCAGTTCCATCCAGGGGGCGCGTGGTACGCAGTATTTT.

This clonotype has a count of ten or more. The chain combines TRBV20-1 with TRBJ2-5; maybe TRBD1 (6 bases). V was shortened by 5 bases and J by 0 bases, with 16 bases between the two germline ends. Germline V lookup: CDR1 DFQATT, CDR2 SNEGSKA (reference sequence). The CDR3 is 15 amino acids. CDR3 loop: CSALAGEKYQETQYF. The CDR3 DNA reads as TGCAGTGCTCTAGCAGGGGAAAAGTACCAAGAGACCCAGTACTTC.

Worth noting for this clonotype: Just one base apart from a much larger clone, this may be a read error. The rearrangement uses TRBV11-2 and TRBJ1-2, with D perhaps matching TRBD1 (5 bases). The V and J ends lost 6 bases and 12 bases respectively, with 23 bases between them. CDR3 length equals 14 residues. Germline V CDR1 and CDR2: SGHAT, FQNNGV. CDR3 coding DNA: TGTGCCAGCAGGACCCCGTGGGGCGCGGGAGGCGACACCTTC. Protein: CASRTPWGAGGDTF. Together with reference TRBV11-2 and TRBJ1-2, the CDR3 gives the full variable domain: EAGVAQSPRYKIIEKRQSVAFWCNPISGHATLYWYQQILGQGPKLLIQFQNNGVVDDSQLPKDRFSAERLKGVDSTLKIQPAKLEDSAVYLCASRTPWGAGGDTFGSGTRLTVV.

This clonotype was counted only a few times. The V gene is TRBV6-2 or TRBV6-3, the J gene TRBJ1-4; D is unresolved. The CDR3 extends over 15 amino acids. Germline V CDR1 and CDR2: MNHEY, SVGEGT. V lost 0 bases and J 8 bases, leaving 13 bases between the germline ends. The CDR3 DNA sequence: TGTGCCAGCAGTTACTCATCCCGGATCTCCGAAAAACTGTTTTTT. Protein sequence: CASSYSSRISEKLFF.

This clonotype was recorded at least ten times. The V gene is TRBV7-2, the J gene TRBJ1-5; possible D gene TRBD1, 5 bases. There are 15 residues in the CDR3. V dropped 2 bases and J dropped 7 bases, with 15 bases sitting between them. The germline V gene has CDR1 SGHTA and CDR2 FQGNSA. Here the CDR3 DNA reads TGTGCCAGCAGCTTACAGGGTTTCCCTGGACAGCCCCAGCATTTT. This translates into CASSLQGFPGQPQHF. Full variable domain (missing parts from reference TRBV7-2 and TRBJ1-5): GAGVSQSPSNKVTEKGKDVELRCDPISGHTALYWYRQSLGQGLEFLIYFQGNSAPDKSGLPSDRFSAERTGGSVSTLTIQRTQQEDSAVYLCASSLQGFPGQPQHFGDGTRLSIL.

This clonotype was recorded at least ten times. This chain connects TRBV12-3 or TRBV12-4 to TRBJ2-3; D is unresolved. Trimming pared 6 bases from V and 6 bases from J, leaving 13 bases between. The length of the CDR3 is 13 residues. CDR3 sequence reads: CASRMSTGDTQYF. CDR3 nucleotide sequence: TGTGCCAGCAGGATGTCGACTGGGGATACGCAGTATTTT.

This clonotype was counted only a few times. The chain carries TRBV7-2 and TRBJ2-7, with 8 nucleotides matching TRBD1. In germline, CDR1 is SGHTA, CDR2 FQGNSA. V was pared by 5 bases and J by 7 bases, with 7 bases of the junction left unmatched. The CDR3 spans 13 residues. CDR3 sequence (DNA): TGTGCCAGCAGCCCGGACAGGGAAGATGAGCAGTACTTC. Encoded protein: CASSPDREDEQYF. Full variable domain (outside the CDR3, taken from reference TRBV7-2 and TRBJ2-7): GAGVSQSPSNKVTEKGKDVELRCDPISGHTALYWYRQSLGQGLEFLIYFQGNSAPDKSGLPSDRFSAERTGGSVSTLTIQRTQQEDSAVYLCASSPDREDEQYFGPGTRLTVT.

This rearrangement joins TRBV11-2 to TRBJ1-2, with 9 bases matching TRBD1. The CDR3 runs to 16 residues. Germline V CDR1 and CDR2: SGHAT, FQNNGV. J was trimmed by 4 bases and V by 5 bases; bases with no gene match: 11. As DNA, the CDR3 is TGTGCCAGCAGCCGGATCGCCGGGACAGGGATCTATGGCTACACCTTC. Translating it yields CASSRIAGTGIYGYTF.

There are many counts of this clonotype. The CDR3 loop is CASSLEWGERGAFF. CDR3 DNA: TGTGCCAGCAGTTTAGAGTGGGGCGAAAGGGGAGCTTTCTTT. The chain combines TRBV12-3 or TRBV12-4 with TRBJ1-1, with D tentatively TRBD1 (5 bases). V dropped 1 base and J dropped 10 bases, with 16 bases sitting between them. This CDR3 is built from 14 residues.

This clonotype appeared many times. The CDR3 DNA reads TGTGCCAGCAGTGAGGGAGGTAGAGATGGCTACACCTTC. It specifies CASSEGGRDGYTF. V usage is TRBV25-1 and J usage is TRBJ1-2; D is unclear. The V end lost 3 bases, the J end lost 6 bases, and 11 bases lay between the germline ends. Germline CDR1 and CDR2: MGHDK and SYGVNS. The CDR3 spans 13 residues.

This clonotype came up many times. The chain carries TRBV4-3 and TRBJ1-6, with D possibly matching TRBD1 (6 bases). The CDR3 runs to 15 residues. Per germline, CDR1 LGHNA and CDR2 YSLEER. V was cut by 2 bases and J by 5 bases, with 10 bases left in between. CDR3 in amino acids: CASSQRQGHNSPLHF. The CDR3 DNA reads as TGCGCCAGCAGCCAACGGCAGGGGCATAATTCACCCCTCCACTTT.

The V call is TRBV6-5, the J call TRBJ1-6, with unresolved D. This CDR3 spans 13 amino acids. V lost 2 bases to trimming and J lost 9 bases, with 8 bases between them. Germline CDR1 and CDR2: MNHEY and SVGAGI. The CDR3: CASSYSDSSPLHF. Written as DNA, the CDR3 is TGTGCCAGCAGTTACAGTGACTCTTCACCCCTCCACTTT.